Described below is a single TCR beta chain sequence and its context. This specimen comes from a study of OX40 agonist ivuxolimab in advanced cancers. On the study more broadly: Cancers in dose escalation were hepatocellular, melanoma, renal cell and head and neck. Prior anti-PD-1, anti-PD-L1 or anti-CTLA-4 therapy was allowed; 40% had some.

The CDR3 has 13 amino acids. Trimming stripped 5 bases from V and 6 bases from J, with 10 bases between. Germline V gives CDR1 LNHDA, CDR2 SQIVND (reference sequence). Measured with immunoSEQ multiplex PCR; TCRdb has only the in-frame clones, and not every one. The sample has tens of thousands of clones, approximately 90% seen once; the top ten hold less than 1.5%. On cycle 4 day 1 and cycle 7 day 1, as well as at baseline, blood was sampled. The sequencing here drew on CD4+ or CD8+ T cells sorted from blood, taken in a trial of the OX40 agonist ivuxolimab. V gene TRBV19 combines with J gene TRBJ1-4; no firm D call. The sequence derives from an adult with an advanced solid tumor such as melanoma, head and neck, liver or kidney cancer. The CDR3 spells CASSFRVHEKLFF. The CDR3 coding sequence is TGTGCCAGTAGTTTCCGGGTCCATGAAAAACTGTTTTTT.